The present T cell receptor beta chain was sequenced within a study of cytotoxic CD8 clonotypes in ibrutinib-treated CLL. Trimming shortened V by 2 bases and J by 1 base, and 9 bases separated the two germline ends. The CDR3 contains 14 residues. Germline CDR1 is PRHDT and CDR2 is FYEKMQ (reference sequence). Assay used: immunoSEQ multiplex PCR; TCRdb lists only in-frame clones, some missing. The sample comprises 70,000 to 80,000 clones, 80% of which are singletons, and more than 7.5% rests with the top ten. V usage is TRBV13 and J usage is TRBJ2-7; TRBD1 might be the D (5 bases). The receptor comes from a human donor with chronic lymphocytic leukemia. The sample was PBMCs, taken at disease progression, from a patient treated with ibrutinib. This CDR3 is CASSLMGRSYEQYF. DNA of the CDR3: TGTGCCAGCAGCTTAATGGGGCGGTCCTACGAGCAGTACTTC.